This T cell receptor (beta chain) appears in the sequencing data of a study of T-cell memory formation after mild COVID-19. Study in general: TCR clusters largely stayed donor specific. General study results and limits: Second-wave clones peaking on day 37 lacked confirmed SARS-CoV-2 specificity. The study detected some responding clones in pre-infection memory, suggesting cross-reactive memory joined.

The CDR3 is made up of 15 amino acids. Trimming removed 7 bases at V and 4 bases at J, with 19 bases between. The germline CDR1 and CDR2 sequences are MNHEY and SMNVEV (reference sequence). This clonotype was counted a few times. The antigen is unknown. MiXCR, applied by TCRdb to the 5' RACE reads, yields one record per CDR3 protein. The sample lists 400,000 to 500,000 distinct CDR3 sequences; 20% were seen once. The receptor's source is an adult woman who had mild COVID-19 (a few samples of this study predate the infection). Cell type and time point are not known. The chain recombines TRBV27 with TRBJ1-1, with D maybe TRBD1 (5 bases). The material sequenced was PBMCs or a T cell subset sorted from them (not recorded which). The CDR3 DNA is TGTGCCAGCATGCAGCCTATTACGGGGGGCACTGAAGCTTTCTTT. It specifies CASMQPITGGTEAFF.